This record covers a single T cell receptor beta chain. The antigen is not known. This CDR3 is built from 14 residues. CDR1 and CDR2 from the germline V gene are GTSNPN and SVGIG (reference sequence). J gave up 9 bases and V 1 base, and 8 bases lay outside the gene matches. This sample is drawn from a study of long-term antiretroviral therapy in people with HIV. Sequencing used immunoSEQ v3.0 at survey level. Only in-frame clones appear in the TCRdb table, and some are missing; sequencing was by immunoSEQ multiplex PCR. The data contain some 25,000 clones, approximately 81% of them singletons. Study conclusions and caveats: Someone took the blood between about 2004 and 2017, maybe while older ART regimens were in use.

The sequence derives from a man aged 40-50 years with HIV. The chain combines TRBV30 with TRBJ1-5, with TRBD1 matching over 8 bases. The sample consisted of unsorted PBMCs, taken 3 years after starting antiretroviral therapy. The CDR3, as DNA: TGTGCCTGGAGTGGATCCGGACAGGGTTGGCCCCAGCATTTT. Amino acid sequence: CAWSGSGQGWPQHF. Full variable domain (missing parts from reference TRBV30 and TRBJ1-5): SQTIHQWPATLVQPVGSPLSLECTVEGTSNPNLYWYRQAAGRGLQLLFYSVGIGQISSEVPQNLSASRPQDRQFILSSKKLLLSDSGFYLCAWSGSGQGWPQHFGDGTRLSIL.